The T cell receptor beta chain under discussion was sequenced for a study of cytomegalovirus exposure and HLA in healthy donors. Details on this clone: The antigen is unknown.

General study points: Productive rates of about 90% or about 30% were seen for most TCR beta V segments in an earlier analysis.

Per germline, CDR1 SGHNT and CDR2 YYREEE (reference sequence). The trim removed 1 base at V and 4 bases at J, leaving 8 bases unmatched. The CDR3 runs to 16 residues. The PCR was carried out with 60 Vbeta primers and 13 Jbeta primers. Assay: immunoSEQ multiplex PCR; the TCRdb copy retains only in-frame clones and omits some. The table lists about 140,000 clones, 65% to 85% of them singletons, with over 2% in the top ten. This receptor was obtained from a man over 45 in good health and CMV-seronegative. The V and J genes are TRBV5-4 and TRBJ2-5; 9 nucleotides match TRBD1. Sequenced input: PBMCs. CDR3 bases: TGTGCCAGCAGCTTGTTCGAACAGGGGGCTCGAGAGACCCAGTACTTC. Translated, it gives CASSLFEQGARETQYF.